Listed below are T cell receptor beta chains from one sample, sequenced in a study of T cells after yellow fever vaccination. TCRdb re-analysed the 5' RACE reads in MiXCR, keeping a single row per CDR3 protein. The sample includes about 630,000 distinct CDR3 sequences, over 9% of them seen just once. The starting material was PBMCs, obtained on the day of the yellow fever booster vaccination. Receptor source: a man in his thirties or forties who received the YFV17D yellow fever vaccine. Each CDR3 is given with its conserved first and last residue. A D gene is named only where the DNA matches it firmly. Size is omitted from some rows. Given values are once, few, many or a class for expanded clones.

TRBV18	many	TRBJ1-5	-	TGTGCCAGCTCCAGCGGAAGCAATCAGCCCCAGCATTTT	CASSSGSNQPQHF
TRBV7-6	-	TRBJ2-5	-	TGTGCCAGCAGCTTAAGAGGGGATCAAGAGACCCAGTACTTC	CASSLRGDQETQYF
TRBV2	many	TRBJ1-4	TRBD1	TGTGCCAGCAGTGAATCTAGAAGTTCGCACAGGGGGTTTTTT	CASSESRSSHRGFF
TRBV11-2	-	TRBJ2-7	-	TGTGCCAGCAGCTTAGGTCACCACGAGCAGTACTTC	CASSLGHHEQYF
TRBV6-5	few	TRBJ2-1	-	TGTGCCAGCAGTTCCGCGGGGAGCGGGCGATACAATGAGCAGTTCTTC	CASSSAGSGRYNEQFF
TRBV7-2	-	TRBJ1-2	-	TGTGCCAGCAACCCCGGGGGGAGACCAAACTATGGCTACACCTTC	CASNPGGRPNYGYTF
TRBV29-1	few	TRBJ2-1	-	TGCAGCGTTCAAACGGGTTCCTACAATGAGCAGTTCTTC	CSVQTGSYNEQFF
TRBV5-1	many	TRBJ1-1	TRBD1	TGCGCCAGCAGTACAACACCGGACAGGCCAGGCACTGAAGCTTTCTTT	CASSTTPDRPGTEAFF
TRBV10-3	few	TRBJ2-7	TRBD2	TGTGCCATCAGTGACACTAGCGGGAGGTTCTACGAGCAGTACTTC	CAISDTSGRFYEQYF
TRBV19	many	TRBJ2-1	-	TGTGCCAGTAGGGAGGAAGTTTCCGACAATGAGCAGTTCTTC	CASREEVSDNEQFF
TRBV20-1	few	TRBJ2-2	TRBD2	TGCAGTGCTAGTGCCAGCGGGAGTACGACCGGGGAGCTGTTTTTT	CSASASGSTTGELFF
TRBV5-4	-	TRBJ2-2	TRBD2	TGTGCCAGCAGCGTAGCGGGAACGAACACCGGGGAGCTGTTTTTT	CASSVAGTNTGELFF
TRBV5-6	-	TRBJ1-1	-	TGTGCCAGCAGCCACGTGACGGACCATGAAGCTTTCTTT	CASSHVTDHEAFF
TRBV20-1	-	TRBJ2-5	-	TGCAGTGCTACCCAACGAGAAAAAGAGACCCAGTACTTC	CSATQREKETQYF
TRBV5-5	few	TRBJ2-1	TRBD2	TGTGCCAGCAGAGCGACCGGGACTAGCGGGGAACCGCAGTTCTTC	CASRATGTSGEPQFF
TRBV10-2	-	TRBJ2-4	TRBD1	TGCGCCAGCAGCTCCGACAGGGTGGGCATTCAGTACTTC	CASSSDRVGIQYF
TRBV9	-	TRBJ2-3	TRBD1	TGTGCCAGCAGTCACAGGGGGCGGACAGATACGCAGTATTTT	CASSHRGRTDTQYF
TRBV5-1	few	TRBJ1-1	-	TGCGCCAGCACCCGGGGGACTATCTCCGGCACTGAAGCTTTCTTT	CASTRGTISGTEAFF
TRBV12-3/TRBV12-4	-	TRBJ1-1	-	TGTGCCAGCAGTTTGGGGGGGGAAGTATCTGAAGCTTTCTTT	CASSLGGEVSEAFF
TRBV19	few	TRBJ2-3	-	TGTGCCAGTAGTATTTCGGATAACACAGATACGCAGTATTTT	CASSISDNTDTQYF
TRBV7-2	-	TRBJ2-3	TRBD2	TGTGCCAGCAGCTCTAAGCGGGAGAGGCGGTCAGATACGCAGTATTTT	CASSSKRERRSDTQYF
TRBV25-1	many	TRBJ2-4	-	TGTGCCAGCAGTGCGTCCACGGGAGCCAAAAACATTCAGTACTTC	CASSASTGAKNIQYF
TRBV27	-	TRBJ2-1	-	TGTGCCAGGACGGCCGGGTCTGAGCAGTTCTTC	CARTAGSEQFF
TRBV4-3	few	TRBJ2-1	-	TGCGCCAGCAGCCAAGAGACCCAGATAAAGCAGTTCTTC	CASSQETQIKQFF
TRBV5-1	many	TRBJ2-5	TRBD2	TGCGCCAGCAGCACACTAGCGGGAGGGCCGGAAGAGACCCAGTACTTC	CASSTLAGGPEETQYF
TRBV7-8	-	TRBJ2-1	-	TGTGCCAGCAGCTTAGGCGTGGTGAAGGTCCAGTTCTTC	CASSLGVVKVQFF
TRBV29-1	few	TRBJ2-7	TRBD1	TGCAGCGTCCGGGACAGCCGGTCCTACGAGCAGTACTTC	CSVRDSRSYEQYF
TRBV10-3	few	TRBJ2-5	-	TGTGCCATCAGGGAGGCCGGAGAAGAGACCCAGTACTTC	CAIREAGEETQYF
TRBV19	few	TRBJ1-2	-	TGTGCCAGTAGTATAAAGACAGTCGATGGCTACACCTTC	CASSIKTVDGYTF
TRBV12-3/TRBV12-4	-	TRBJ2-2	-	TGTGCCAGCAGTTTAGAGGCGGTCGGGGAGCTGTTTTTT	CASSLEAVGELFF
TRBV4-1	few	TRBJ2-7	TRBD2	TGCGCCAGCAGCCAAGACCTAGCCGGGACTAGTAGCTACGAGCAGTACTTC	CASSQDLAGTSSYEQYF
TRBV19	-	TRBJ2-2	-	TGTGCCACCCTGGACTACTACACCGGGGAGCTGTTTTTT	CATLDYYTGELFF
TRBV4-1	few	TRBJ2-5	-	TGCGCCAGCAGCTTAGGGGGGGATATCGAGACCCAGTACTTC	CASSLGGDIETQYF
TRBV12-3/TRBV12-4	-	TRBJ1-4	-	TGTGCCAGCAGTTCCCCCGGGACATCTAATGAAAAACTGTTTTTT	CASSSPGTSNEKLFF
TRBV29-1	few	TRBJ1-1	-	TGCAGCGTTCCCAAATCAGGAGTGGCTTTCTTT	CSVPKSGVAFF
TRBV4-3	-	TRBJ2-1	-	TGCGCCAGCAGCCAAGATAGGCCAGCCAGCTCCTACAATGAGCAGTTCTTC	CASSQDRPASSYNEQFF
TRBV5-1	many	TRBJ2-3	TRBD2	TGCGCCAGCAGCCGAACGGGGGGAACAGATACGCAGTATTTT	CASSRTGGTDTQYF
TRBV7-9	-	TRBJ1-1	TRBD1	TGTGCCAGCAGCTTAGAGGCCGGGGGGGACAGGCCCGAAGCTTTCTTT	CASSLEAGGDRPEAFF
TRBV7-2	many	TRBJ2-7	-	TGTGCCAGCAGCTTAGGCAGAAGAAGAGGGGATTCCTACGAGCAGTACTTC	CASSLGRRRGDSYEQYF
TRBV5-1	few	TRBJ2-2	TRBD2	TGCGCCAGCAGCTTAAGACTAGCGGGAAACGTCGGGGAGCTGTTTTTT	CASSLRLAGNVGELFF
TRBV7-8	few	TRBJ2-1	TRBD2	TGTGCCAGCAGCTTAGAAAGCGGGAGTGCGACTTACAATGAGCAGTTCTTC	CASSLESGSATYNEQFF
TRBV20-1	-	TRBJ2-1	-	TGCAGTGCTAGAGATGAGGCGGGCCCCTACAATGAGCAGTTCTTC	CSARDEAGPYNEQFF
TRBV27	-	TRBJ2-7	-	TGTGCCAGCAGCTACAGGGTAGGAAACGAGCAGTACTTC	CASSYRVGNEQYF
TRBV21-1	few	TRBJ1-2	-	TGTGCCAGCAGCCCTCGTCCCGGGACAGGGGGACGGGGCTACACCTTC	CASSPRPGTGGRGYTF
TRBV15	many	TRBJ1-2	-	TGTGCCACCAGCAGATACACTGCCTATGGCTACACCTTC	CATSRYTAYGYTF
TRBV28	-	TRBJ2-7	TRBD2	TGTGCCAGCAGCCCCGGGTCCGGGACTAGTGTCTACGAGCAGTACTTC	CASSPGSGTSVYEQYF